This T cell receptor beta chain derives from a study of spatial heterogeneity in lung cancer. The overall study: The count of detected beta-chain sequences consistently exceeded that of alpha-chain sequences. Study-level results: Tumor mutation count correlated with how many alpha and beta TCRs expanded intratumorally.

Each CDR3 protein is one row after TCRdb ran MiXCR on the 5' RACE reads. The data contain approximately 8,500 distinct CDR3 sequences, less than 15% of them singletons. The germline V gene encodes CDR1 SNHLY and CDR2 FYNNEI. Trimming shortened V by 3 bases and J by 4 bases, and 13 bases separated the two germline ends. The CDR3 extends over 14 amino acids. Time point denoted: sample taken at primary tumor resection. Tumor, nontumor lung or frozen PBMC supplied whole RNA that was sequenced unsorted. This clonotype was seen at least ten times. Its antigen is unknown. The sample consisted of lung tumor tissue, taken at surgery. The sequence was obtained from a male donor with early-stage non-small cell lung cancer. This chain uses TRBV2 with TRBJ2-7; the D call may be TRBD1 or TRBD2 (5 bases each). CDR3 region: CASSERVGRYEQYF. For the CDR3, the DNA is TGTGCCAGCAGTGAGAGGGTGGGGCGGTACGAGCAGTACTTC.